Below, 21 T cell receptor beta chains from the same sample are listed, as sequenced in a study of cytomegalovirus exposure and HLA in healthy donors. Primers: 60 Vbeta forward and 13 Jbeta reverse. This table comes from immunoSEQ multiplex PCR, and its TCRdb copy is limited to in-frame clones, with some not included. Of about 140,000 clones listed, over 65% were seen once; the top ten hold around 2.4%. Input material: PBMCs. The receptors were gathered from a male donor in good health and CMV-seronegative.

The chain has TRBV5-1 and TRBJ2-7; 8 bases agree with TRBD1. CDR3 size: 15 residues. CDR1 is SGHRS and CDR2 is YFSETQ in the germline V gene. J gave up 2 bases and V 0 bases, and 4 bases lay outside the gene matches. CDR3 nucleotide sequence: TGCGCCAGCAGCTTGGCCGGGACAGGAGCCTACGAGCAGTACTTC. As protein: CASSLAGTGAYEQYF.

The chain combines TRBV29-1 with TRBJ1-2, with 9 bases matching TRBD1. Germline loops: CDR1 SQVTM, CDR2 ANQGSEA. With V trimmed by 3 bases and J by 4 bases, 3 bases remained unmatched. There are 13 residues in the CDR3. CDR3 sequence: CSVEGQGIYGYTF. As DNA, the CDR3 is TGCAGCGTTGAGGGACAGGGTATCTATGGCTACACCTTC.

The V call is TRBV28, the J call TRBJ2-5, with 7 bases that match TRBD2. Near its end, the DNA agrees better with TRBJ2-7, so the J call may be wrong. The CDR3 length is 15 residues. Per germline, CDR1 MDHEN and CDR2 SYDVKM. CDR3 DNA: TGTGCCAGCAGCCCCTTGCTAGCGGAATCCTACGAGCAGTACTTC. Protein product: CASSPLLAESYEQYF.

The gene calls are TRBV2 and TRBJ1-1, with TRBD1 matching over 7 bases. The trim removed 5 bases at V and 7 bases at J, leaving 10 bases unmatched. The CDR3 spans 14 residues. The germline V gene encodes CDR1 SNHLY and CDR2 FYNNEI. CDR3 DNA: TGTGCCAGCAGTAACAGGGGTTCCGCCCGTGAAGCTTTCTTT. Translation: CASSNRGSAREAFF.

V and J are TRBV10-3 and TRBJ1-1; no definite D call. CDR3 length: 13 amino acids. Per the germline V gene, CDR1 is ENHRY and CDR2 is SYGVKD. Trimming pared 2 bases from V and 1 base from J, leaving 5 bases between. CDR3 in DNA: TGTGCCATCAGTGAGGGAGGGAACACTGAAGCTTTCTTT. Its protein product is CAISEGGNTEAFF.

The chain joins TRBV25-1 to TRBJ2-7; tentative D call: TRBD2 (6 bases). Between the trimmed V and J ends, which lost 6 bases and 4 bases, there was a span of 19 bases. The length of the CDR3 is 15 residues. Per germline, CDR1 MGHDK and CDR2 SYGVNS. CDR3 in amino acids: CASRGLGGLRYEQYF. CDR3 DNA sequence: TGTGCCAGCAGGGGCCTCGGGGGTTTGAGATACGAGCAGTACTTC.

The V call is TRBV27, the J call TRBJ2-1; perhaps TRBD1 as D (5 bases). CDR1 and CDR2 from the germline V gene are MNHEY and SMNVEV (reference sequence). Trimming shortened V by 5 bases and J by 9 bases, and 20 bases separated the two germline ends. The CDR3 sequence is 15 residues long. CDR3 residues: CASSPLGPGIGEQFF. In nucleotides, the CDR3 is TGTGCCAGCAGTCCGCTCGGCCCAGGGATTGGTGAGCAGTTCTTC.

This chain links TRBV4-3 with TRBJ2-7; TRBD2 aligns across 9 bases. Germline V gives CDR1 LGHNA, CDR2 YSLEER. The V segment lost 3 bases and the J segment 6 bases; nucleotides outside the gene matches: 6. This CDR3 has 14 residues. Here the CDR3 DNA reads TGCGCCAGCAGCCAGTTAGCGGGAGCGGGCGAGCAGTACTTC. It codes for CASSQLAGAGEQYF.

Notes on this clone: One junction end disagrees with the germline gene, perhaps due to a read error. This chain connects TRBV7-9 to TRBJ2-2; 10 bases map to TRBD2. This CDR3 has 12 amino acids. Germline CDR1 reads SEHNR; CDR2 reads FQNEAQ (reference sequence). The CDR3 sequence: CSSSGGVLELFF. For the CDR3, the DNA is TGTTCCAGCAGCGGGGGGGTCCTTGAGCTGTTTTTT.

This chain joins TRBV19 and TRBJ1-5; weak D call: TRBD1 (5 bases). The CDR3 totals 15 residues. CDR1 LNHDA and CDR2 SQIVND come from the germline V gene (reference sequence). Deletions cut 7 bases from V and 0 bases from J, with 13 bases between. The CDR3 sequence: CASNPDSYSNQPQHF. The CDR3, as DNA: TGTGCCAGTAACCCCGACAGTTATAGCAATCAGCCCCAGCATTTT.

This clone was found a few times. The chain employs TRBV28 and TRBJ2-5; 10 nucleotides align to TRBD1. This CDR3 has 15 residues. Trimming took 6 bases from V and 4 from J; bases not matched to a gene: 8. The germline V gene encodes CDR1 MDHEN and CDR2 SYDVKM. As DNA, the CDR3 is TGTGCCAGCAGCTGGGGACAGGGGAGACCAGAGACCCAGTACTTC. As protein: CASSWGQGRPETQYF.

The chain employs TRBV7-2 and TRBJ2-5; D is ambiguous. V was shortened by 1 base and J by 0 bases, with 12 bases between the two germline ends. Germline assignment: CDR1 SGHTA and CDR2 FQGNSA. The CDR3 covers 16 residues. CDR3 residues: CASSLGGGFNQETQYF. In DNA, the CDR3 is TGTGCCAGCAGCTTAGGAGGCGGCTTTAACCAAGAGACCCAGTACTTC.

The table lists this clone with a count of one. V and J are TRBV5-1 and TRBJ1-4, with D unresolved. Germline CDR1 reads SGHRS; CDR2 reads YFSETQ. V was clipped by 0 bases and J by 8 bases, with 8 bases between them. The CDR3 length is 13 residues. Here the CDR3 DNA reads TGCGCCAGCAGCTTGGGGTATCAGGAAAAACTGTTTTTT. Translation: CASSLGYQEKLFF.

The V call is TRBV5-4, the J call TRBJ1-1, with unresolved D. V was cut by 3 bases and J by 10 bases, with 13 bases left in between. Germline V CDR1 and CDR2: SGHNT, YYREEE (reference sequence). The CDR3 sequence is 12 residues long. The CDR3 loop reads CASSSVLEGAFF. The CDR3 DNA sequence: TGTGCCAGCAGCTCCGTTCTAGAGGGAGCTTTCTTT.

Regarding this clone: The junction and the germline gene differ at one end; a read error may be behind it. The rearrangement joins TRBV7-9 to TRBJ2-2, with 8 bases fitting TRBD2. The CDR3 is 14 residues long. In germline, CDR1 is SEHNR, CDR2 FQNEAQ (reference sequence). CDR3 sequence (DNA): TGTGCCAGCGGCTTGCTAGCGGGCACCGGGGAGCTGTTTTTT. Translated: CASGLLAGTGELFF.

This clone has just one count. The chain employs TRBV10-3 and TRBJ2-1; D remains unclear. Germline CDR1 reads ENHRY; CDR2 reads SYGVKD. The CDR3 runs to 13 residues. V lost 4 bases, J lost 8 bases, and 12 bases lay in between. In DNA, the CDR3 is TGTGCCATCAGTGGCGCCCAACGGGATGAGCAGTTCTTC. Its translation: CAISGAQRDEQFF.

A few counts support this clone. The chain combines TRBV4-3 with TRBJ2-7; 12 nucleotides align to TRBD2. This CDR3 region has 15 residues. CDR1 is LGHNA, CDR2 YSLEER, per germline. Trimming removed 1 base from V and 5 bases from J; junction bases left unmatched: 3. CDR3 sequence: CASSQGTSGIDEQYF. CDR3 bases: TGCGCCAGCAGCCAAGGGACTAGCGGGATCGACGAGCAGTACTTC.

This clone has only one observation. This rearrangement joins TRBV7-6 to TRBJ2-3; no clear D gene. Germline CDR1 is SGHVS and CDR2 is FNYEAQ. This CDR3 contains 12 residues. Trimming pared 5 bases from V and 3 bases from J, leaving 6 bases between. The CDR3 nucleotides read TGTGCCAGCAGCCGACTTACAGATACGCAGTATTTT. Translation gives CASSRLTDTQYF.

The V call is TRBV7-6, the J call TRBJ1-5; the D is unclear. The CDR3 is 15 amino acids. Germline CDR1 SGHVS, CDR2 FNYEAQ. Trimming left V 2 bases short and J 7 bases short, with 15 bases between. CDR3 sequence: CASSLRVGLGQPQHF. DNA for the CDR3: TGTGCCAGCAGCTTACGAGTGGGCTTGGGCCAGCCCCAGCATTTT. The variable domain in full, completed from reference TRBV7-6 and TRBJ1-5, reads GAGVSQSPRYKVTKRGQDVALRCDPISGHVSLYWYRQALGQGPEFLTYFNYEAQQDKSGLPNDRFSAERPEGSISTLTIQRTEQRDSAMYRCASSLRVGLGQPQHFGDGTRLSIL.

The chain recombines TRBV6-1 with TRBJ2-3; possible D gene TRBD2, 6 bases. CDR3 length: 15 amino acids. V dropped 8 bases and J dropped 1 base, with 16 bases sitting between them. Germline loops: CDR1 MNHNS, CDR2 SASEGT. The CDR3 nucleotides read TGTGCCAGCGACGGCCCGGGACTTGGCACAGATACGCAGTATTTT. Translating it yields CASDGPGLGTDTQYF.

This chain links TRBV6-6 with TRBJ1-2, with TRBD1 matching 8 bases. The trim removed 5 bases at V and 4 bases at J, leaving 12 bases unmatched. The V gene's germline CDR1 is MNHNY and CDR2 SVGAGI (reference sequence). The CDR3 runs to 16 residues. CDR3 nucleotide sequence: TGTGCCAGCAGTCGACGCGACAGGGGTGTTTCCTATGGCTACACCTTC. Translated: CASSRRDRGVSYGYTF.